These T cell receptor beta chains were read from a single sample in a study of T cell responses to AZD1222 COVID-19 vaccine. Profiled with immunoSEQ multiplex PCR; TCRdb holds only in-frame clones, not every one. Here the sample spans 100,000 to 150,000 clones, approximately 80% being singletons. The sample here was peripheral blood, taken 28 days after the second AZD1222 dose. Receptor source: an adult who received the AZD1222 COVID-19 vaccine. Both conserved end residues are part of each CDR3. D genes are given only for firm matches. Size is stated for part of the rows, as once, few or many counts, or as a class when the clone is expanded.

abundance | d_gene | j_gene | v_gene | CDR3aa | CDR3nt
few | TRBD1 | TRBJ1-1 | TRBV30 | CAWSLGTGGSEAFF | TGTGCCTGGTCACTCGGGACAGGGGGATCTGAAGCTTTCTTT
- | - | TRBJ1-5 | TRBV6-6 | CASSARRTNQPQHF | TGTGCCAGCAGCGCCCGACGGACCAATCAGCCCCAGCATTTT
few | TRBD1 | TRBJ2-2 | TRBV5-1 | CASSQTGKNTGELFF | TGCGCCAGCAGCCAGACAGGGAAGAACACCGGGGAGCTGTTTTTT
- | - | TRBJ1-1 | TRBV24-1 | CATSAQGRREAFF | TGTGCCACCAGTGCCCAAGGACGGCGTGAAGCTTTCTTT
- | TRBD1 | TRBJ1-6 | TRBV4-3 | CASSPGTGYNSPLHF | TGCGCCAGCAGCCCTGGGACAGGCTATAATTCACCCCTCCACTTT
- | - | TRBJ2-2 | TRBV28 | CATTGHPTGELFF | TGTGCCACCACGGGACATCCGACCGGGGAGCTGTTTTTT
once | - | TRBJ1-1 | TRBV7-8 | CASSLLWQANTEAFF | TGTGCCAGCAGCTTATTGTGGCAGGCTAACACTGAAGCTTTCTTT
- | - | TRBJ1-6 | TRBV6-5 | CASSRVRSYNSPLHF | TGTGCCAGCAGCAGGGTTAGGTCCTATAATTCACCCCTCCACTTT
few | - | TRBJ2-7 | TRBV11-2 | CASSLAVEQYF | TGTGCCAGCAGCTTAGCAGTGGAGCAGTACTTC
once | - | TRBJ2-1 | TRBV19 | CASGWQFEHEQFF | TGTGCCAGTGGGTGGCAGTTCGAACATGAGCAGTTCTTC
- | - | TRBJ1-6 | TRBV4-1 | CATGDWSSYNSPLHF | TGCGCCACTGGGGACTGGAGCTCCTATAATTCACCCCTCCACTTT
few | - | TRBJ1-1 | TRBV7-2 | CASSYRRNTEAFF | TGTGCCAGCAGCTACAGGAGGAACACTGAAGCTTTCTTT
- | - | TRBJ2-3 | TRBV7-9 | CASSLADSTDTQYF | TGTGCCAGCAGCTTAGCGGATAGCACAGATACGCAGTATTTT
- | - | TRBJ1-1 | TRBV9 | CASSVDPSPGTEAFF | TGTGCCAGCAGCGTAGATCCCTCCCCGGGCACTGAAGCTTTCTTT
once | - | TRBJ2-2 | TRBV19 | CASSYGLANTGELFF | TGTGCCAGTAGTTATGGGCTCGCGAACACCGGGGAGCTGTTTTTT
- | - | TRBJ2-4 | TRBV28 | CASSLWHGGQNIQYF | TGTGCCAGCAGTTTATGGCACGGGGGACAAAACATTCAGTACTTC
- | - | TRBJ2-3 | TRBV7-3 | CASSQRSGGADTQYF | TGTGCCAGCAGCCAGCGGAGTGGGGGAGCAGATACGCAGTATTTT
- | TRBD2 | TRBJ2-1 | TRBV4-1 | CASSHGRGTYNEQFF | TGCGCCAGCAGCCATGGGCGGGGGACCTACAATGAGCAGTTCTTC
few | - | TRBJ1-5 | TRBV7-9 | CASSSTGSGNQPQHF | TGTGCCAGCAGCTCTACAGGGTCCGGGAATCAGCCCCAGCATTTT
- | - | TRBJ1-4 | TRBV6-4 | CASTRRALEKLFF | TGTGCCAGCACTAGAAGGGCTCTCGAAAAACTGTTTTTT
once | - | TRBJ1-3 | TRBV3-1/TRBV3-2 | CASSPRGTGNTIYF | TGTGCCAGCAGCCCCCGGGGCACTGGAAACACCATATATTTT
once | - | TRBJ1-5 | TRBV9 | CASSTGSANQPQHF | TGTGCCAGCAGCACAGGGTCCGCAAATCAGCCCCAGCATTTT
- | TRBD1 | TRBJ1-2 | TRBV16 | CASSQSYQTGGSGYTF | TGTGCCAGCAGCCAATCCTACCAGACAGGGGGCAGTGGCTACACCTTC
- | - | TRBJ2-3 | TRBV6-6 | CASSYRAQRTDTQYF | TGTGCCAGCAGTTACCGGGCGCAAAGAACAGATACGCAGTATTTT
- | - | TRBJ1-1 | TRBV14 | CASSQNHRDRNTEAFF | TGTGCCAGCAGCCAAAACCACCGGGATAGGAACACTGAAGCTTTCTTT
few | - | TRBJ2-3 | TRBV11-3 | CASSQTQNTDTQYF | TGTGCCAGCAGCCAGACACAGAATACAGATACGCAGTATTTT
- | - | TRBJ2-3 | TRBV2 | CARGQLGNTQYF | TGTGCCAGAGGACAGTTGGGTAATACGCAGTATTTT
- | - | TRBJ2-3 | TRBV11-1 | CASSLAFMGTDTQYF | TGTGCCAGCAGCTTAGCGTTCATGGGCACAGATACGCAGTATTTT
- | TRBD2 | TRBJ2-3 | TRBV11-2 | CASSPRGASGASDTQYF | TGTGCCAGCAGCCCACGAGGGGCTAGCGGGGCTTCAGATACGCAGTATTTT
- | - | TRBJ2-1 | TRBV27 | CASSRGGSYNEQFF | TGTGCCAGCTCCCGAGGGGGATCCTACAATGAGCAGTTCTTC
- | TRBD1 | TRBJ1-5 | TRBV7-2 | CASSGGDSFQPQHF | TGTGCCAGCAGCGGGGGGGACAGTTTTCAGCCCCAGCATTTT
- | - | TRBJ1-6 | TRBV18 | CASSSNGQWVDSPLHF | TGTGCCAGCTCATCAAATGGCCAGTGGGTGGACTCACCCCTCCACTTT
- | TRBD2 | TRBJ2-1 | TRBV9 | CARSLSGGAEYNEQFF | TGTGCCCGCAGCCTGTCGGGGGGGGCGGAATACAATGAGCAGTTCTTC
- | - | TRBJ2-2 | TRBV4-3 | CASSQSPVAGGELFF | TGCGCCAGCAGCCAATCCCCCGTGGCTGGCGGGGAGCTGTTTTTT
- | - | TRBJ2-7 | TRBV7-2 | CASSLAGGYEQYF | TGTGCCAGCAGCTTAGCGGGGGGATACGAGCAGTACTTC
- | TRBD1 | TRBJ2-3 | TRBV11-2 | CASSRSPTGRDTQYF | TGTGCCAGCAGCCGAAGCCCGACAGGGCGAGATACGCAGTATTTT
- | - | TRBJ1-6 | TRBV15 | CATGDQGVFSSYNSPLHF | TGTGCCACCGGAGACCAGGGCGTATTCAGCTCCTATAATTCACCCCTCCACTTT
- | TRBD1 | TRBJ1-4 | TRBV18 | CASSRSTGGVFEKLFF | TGTGCCAGCTCACGATCTACAGGGGGGGTATTTGAAAAACTGTTTTTT